This T cell receptor (beta chain) was documented in a study of blood T cell repertoires in COVID-19. At the level of the study: Sample material is recorded as cDNA or gDNA derived from T cells, B-cell-depleted T cells, or PBMCs.

The CDR3 is made up of 16 amino acids. V dropped 5 bases and J dropped 1 base, with 17 bases sitting between them. The germline CDR1 and CDR2 sequences are MDHEN and SYDVKM. Measured with immunoSEQ multiplex PCR; TCRdb has only the in-frame clones, and not every one. Of around 270,000 clones detected, around 89% appear once; the ten largest clones hold under 0.95%. The chain couples TRBV28 to TRBJ1-1; weak D call: TRBD1 (5 bases). This TCR came from a man aged 25-45 years with acute or convalescent COVID-19. Sequencing input: peripheral blood. This CDR3 reads CASSRSYRTRNTEAFF. DNA for the CDR3: TGTGCCAGCAGTCGATCTTACAGGACACGGAACACTGAAGCTTTCTTT.